This record looks at one TCR beta chain sequence and its context. Its target is not known. The sample comes from a study of cytomegalovirus exposure and HLA in healthy donors. The length of the CDR3 is 15 residues. V gave up 4 bases and J gave up 1 base, with 12 bases separating them. Germline V lookup: CDR1 SGDLS, CDR2 YYNGEE. Notes on the study in general: Most CMV-associated TCR beta chains appeared HLA-restricted in a later analysis. Common viral pathogens (according to a later analysis) appeared linked to several of the most significant clusters. There were under 200 TCR beta chains listed as cytomegalovirus-associated.

Vbeta (60) and Jbeta (13) primers were used in the PCR. Per the study methods: It was a later analysis that counted approximately 81 million unique TCR beta chains, of which about 10 million were shared. Assay: immunoSEQ multiplex PCR; the TCRdb copy retains only in-frame clones and omits some. From that table come the V and J calls and clone size; the DNA was used to work out D and trimming. This sample's table reports some 130,000 clones. The specimen sequenced was PBMCs. The rearrangement joins TRBV9 to TRBJ2-1; tentative D call: TRBD2 (6 bases). The clonotype was recovered from a woman aged 40 to 50 in good health and CMV-seropositive. CDR3 sequence (DNA): TGTGCCAGCAGCTCGTCCGGGACTTCCTACAATGAGCAGTTCTTC. Translating it yields CASSSSGTSYNEQFF.